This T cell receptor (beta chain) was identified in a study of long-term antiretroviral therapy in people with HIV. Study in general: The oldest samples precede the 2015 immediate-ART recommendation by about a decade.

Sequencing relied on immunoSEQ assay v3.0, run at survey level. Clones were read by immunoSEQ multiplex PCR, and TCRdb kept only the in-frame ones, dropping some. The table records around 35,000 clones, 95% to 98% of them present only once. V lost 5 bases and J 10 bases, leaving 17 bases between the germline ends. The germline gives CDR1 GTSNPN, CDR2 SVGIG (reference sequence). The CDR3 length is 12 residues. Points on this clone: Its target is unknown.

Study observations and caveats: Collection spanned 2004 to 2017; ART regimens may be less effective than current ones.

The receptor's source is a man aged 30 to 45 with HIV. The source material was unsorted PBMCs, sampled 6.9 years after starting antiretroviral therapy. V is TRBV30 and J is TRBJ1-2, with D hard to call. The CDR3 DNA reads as TGTGCCTGGTCGCGGGCCAGTATCGACTACACCTTC. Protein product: CAWSRASIDYTF.